The 31 T cell receptor beta chains given below trace back to one sample, sequenced in a study of human T cells and chemical hapten exposure (dated by TCRdb to 2020 to 2023). Library prep was done by RACE. TCRdb records NextSeq 500 as the sequencer. The public reads were reanalyzed by TCRdb: fastp trimming at Q25, MiXCR alignment, in-frame beta chains only. Every distinct CDR3 protein forms one entry, paired with its most common genes and DNA. This sample comprises 97,000 or so distinct CDR3 sequences, 25% to 30% of them detected only once. Clones ranked in the top ten supply 10% of the sample. What the time point label conveys for this sample: patch test 3, about 24 weeks after DPC sensitization. According to the study, the label for this sample's treatment or condition signals: therapeutic diphenylcyclopropenone sensitization with weekly scalp DPC. Specimen: whole blood, collected in connection with sensitization to the hapten diphenylcyclopropenone (DPC). The receptor set was obtained from a man aged 35 to 55 with alopecia areata. Some clones in this sample may be carry-over from other donors' samples.

This chain connects TRBV7-2 to TRBJ2-7; the match to TRBD2 covers 11 bases. This CDR3 has 14 residues. J gave up 3 bases and V 5 bases, and 3 bases lay outside the gene matches. Germline V gene data show CDR1 as SGHTA and CDR2 as FQGNSA. The CDR3 DNA follows: TGTGCCAGCAGCCGTACTAGCGGGGGCTACGAGCAGTACTTC. Translation gives CASSRTSGGYEQYF.

This clonotype has just a few counts. The gene calls are TRBV5-1 and TRBJ2-7, with TRBD1 identical over 9 bases. The length of the CDR3 is 14 residues. Trimming at V came to 4 bases and at J to 7 bases, leaving 9 bases not matched to a gene. Looked up from germline, CDR1 is SGHRS and CDR2 is YFSETQ. The CDR3 loop is CASSQTGGEAEQYF. The DNA of the CDR3 is TGCGCCAGCAGCCAAACAGGGGGCGAGGCTGAGCAGTACTTC. The variable domain in full, with the rest retrieved from reference TRBV5-1 and TRBJ2-7, is KAGVTQTPRYLIKTRGQQVTLSCSPISGHRSVSWYQQTPGQGLQFLFEYFSETQRNKGNFPGRFSGRQFSNSRSEMNVSTLELGDSALYLCASSQTGGEAEQYFGPGTRLTVT.

The sample holds a few counts of this clonotype. The chain has TRBV20-1 and TRBJ1-1, with a tentative D call TRBD1 (5 bases). The germline V gene has CDR1 DFQATT and CDR2 SNEGSKA (reference sequence). V dropped 4 bases and J dropped 4 bases, with 19 bases sitting between them. The CDR3 is 15 amino acids. The CDR3 nucleotides read TGCAGTGCTAAGCCCCCCGTAGGGGCCGGCACTGAAGCTTTCTTT. It translates to CSAKPPVGAGTEAFF.

This clonotype was found a few times. The chain recombines TRBV28 with TRBJ2-3; no clear D gene. Germline CDR1 reads MDHEN; CDR2 reads SYDVKM. The CDR3 sequence is 14 residues long. V gave up 3 bases and J gave up 7 bases, with 14 bases separating them. The CDR3 region has the DNA TGTGCCAGCAGTTTTATCCGGGTTCCCCATACGCAGTATTTT. Encoded protein: CASSFIRVPHTQYF.

This clonotype was counted ten times or more. The chain carries TRBV20-1 and TRBJ1-5; 7 nucleotides align to TRBD1. V was pared by 0 bases and J by 8 bases, with 7 bases of the junction left unmatched. Germline V gene data show CDR1 as DFQATT and CDR2 as SNEGSKA (reference sequence). This CDR3 spans 14 amino acids. The CDR3 region has the DNA TGCAGTGCTAGAGATCCCGACAGGGTTGAGCCCCAGCATTTT. It specifies CSARDPDRVEPQHF.

V usage is TRBV7-3 and J usage is TRBJ2-5; D perhaps matches TRBD2 (6 bases). The germline V gene has CDR1 SGHTA and CDR2 FQGTGA. The CDR3 has 15 amino acids. Trimming took off 4 bases at V and 4 bases at J, with 16 bases between the two ends. The CDR3 DNA sequence: TGTGCCAGCAGCTCAACCGGGACTTGGGGAGAGACCCAGTACTTC. Protein: CASSSTGTWGETQYF.

The CDR3 coding sequence is TGTGCCAGCAGCACATTACAGGGGGGCTCGAACACTGAAGCTTTCTTT. This encodes CASSTLQGGSNTEAFF. The V and J genes are TRBV28 and TRBJ1-1; 8 nucleotides match TRBD1. Looked up from germline, CDR1 is MDHEN and CDR2 is SYDVKM. Unmatched junction bases numbered 10, after V lost 6 bases and J lost 1 base. CDR3 size: 16 residues.

The sample holds a few counts of this clonotype. CDR3: CASSLEGRPSYGYTF. CDR3 nucleotides: TGTGCCAGCAGTTTAGAGGGCAGACCCTCATATGGCTACACCTTC. This sequence joins TRBV12-3 or TRBV12-4 and TRBJ1-2; no clear D. Trimming shortened V by 1 base and J by 5 bases, and 14 bases separated the two germline ends. The CDR3 contains 15 residues.

This chain uses TRBV14 with TRBJ2-4; 7 positions agree with TRBD1. This CDR3 comprises 14 residues. J gave up 4 bases and V 3 bases, and 3 bases lay outside the gene matches. Germline V CDR1 and CDR2: SGHDN, FVKESK. CDR3: CASSQQTGKNIQYF. The DNA of the CDR3 is TGTGCCAGCAGCCAGCAGACAGGGAAAAACATTCAGTACTTC.

The sample holds a few counts of this clonotype. The chain recombines TRBV7-2 with TRBJ2-7; D not resolved. CDR3 length equals 14 residues. V lost 5 bases, J lost 6 bases, and 17 bases lay in between. CDR1 is SGHTA, CDR2 FQGNSA, per germline. The CDR3 here is CASSLSRNTFEQYF. CDR3 DNA sequence: TGTGCCAGCAGCCTTTCGAGAAACACCTTCGAGCAGTACTTC.

This clonotype was counted a few times. This rearrangement joins TRBV27 to TRBJ2-7; 10 bases fit TRBD2. This CDR3 contains 15 residues. Germline lookup yields CDR1 MNHEY and CDR2 SMNVEV (reference sequence). With 5 bases clipped from V and 0 bases from J, the junction kept 4 bases outside the gene matches. The CDR3: CASSTSGTSSYEQYF. CDR3 coding DNA: TGTGCCAGCAGTACTAGCGGGACTAGCTCCTACGAGCAGTACTTC.

In this sample, this clonotype turned up a few times. The CDR3 reads CSAREGANEQFF. In nucleotides, the CDR3 is TGCAGTGCTAGGGAGGGGGCCAATGAGCAGTTCTTC. The chain has TRBV20-1 and TRBJ2-1; D might be TRBD1 (7 bases). CDR1 and CDR2 (germline): DFQATT, SNEGSKA (reference sequence). Trimming took 3 bases from V and 6 from J, leaving 9 bases between them. The CDR3 contains 12 residues.

The CDR3 region has the DNA TGTGCCAGCAGCCGGAGCGGGAGAGGGTACAATGAGCAGTTCTTC. This sequence encodes CASSRSGRGYNEQFF. The rearrangement uses TRBV7-3 and TRBJ2-1; TRBD2 agrees at 8 bases. Germline loops: CDR1 SGHTA, CDR2 FQGTGA. V was pared by 5 bases and J by 4 bases, with 7 bases of the junction left unmatched. The CDR3 loop spans 15 amino acids.

This chain joins TRBV7-9 and TRBJ2-5; D unresolved. CDR1 is SEHNR, CDR2 FQNEAQ, per germline (reference sequence). The CDR3 extends over 13 amino acids. The ends were cut back, 1 base at V and 5 bases at J, with 8 bases in the middle. As DNA, the CDR3 is TGTGCCAGCAGCTTAGAGAATCTCGAGACCCAGTACTTC. Translated, it gives CASSLENLETQYF.

This clonotype has more than one count but fewer than ten. The chain carries TRBV12-3 or TRBV12-4 and TRBJ2-3; TRBD2 matches 7 bases. The CDR3 has 16 residues. V shed 3 bases and J 4 bases; nucleotides not matched to a gene: 10. The CDR3 DNA is TGTGCCAGCAGTTTCCCCCTAGGGGCGGGGGCAGATACGCAGTATTTT. This translates into CASSFPLGAGADTQYF.

A remark on this clonotype: At one boundary the junction diverges from the germline segment, which might be a read error. The chain recombines TRBV12-3 or TRBV12-4 with TRBJ1-2, with D perhaps TRBD1 (5 bases). The CDR3 contains 12 residues. DNA of the CDR3: TGTGCCAGCAGTTCAGGGATCTATGGCGACACCTTC. As protein: CASSSGIYGDTF.

This clonotype has at least ten counts. V gene TRBV28 combines with J gene TRBJ2-7; no firm D call. Trimming took 3 bases from V and 6 from J, leaving 6 bases between them. The CDR3 runs to 11 residues. Germline lookup yields CDR1 MDHEN and CDR2 SYDVKM. The CDR3 region has the DNA TGTGCCAGCAGTTTCTTAGGCGAGCAGTACTTC. Residues: CASSFLGEQYF.

V usage is TRBV10-3 and J usage is TRBJ1-5; 10 nucleotides align to TRBD1. Germline values: CDR1 ENHRY, CDR2 SYGVKD. This CDR3 region has 14 residues. V was clipped by 9 bases and J by 7 bases; unmatched bases: 9. This chain's CDR3 is CAIGTGASIQPQHF. For the CDR3, the DNA is TGTGCCATTGGGACAGGGGCCTCCATCCAGCCCCAGCATTTT.

This clonotype showed up just a few times. The CDR3 loop reads CASCKGTSGVDTQYF. The CDR3 DNA follows: TGTGCCAGCTGTAAGGGGACTAGCGGTGTAGATACGCAGTATTTT. The chain links TRBV6-1 to TRBJ2-3, with 11 bases lining up with TRBD2. From germline, CDR1 is MNHNS and CDR2 SASEGT. The J segment lost 5 bases and the V segment lost 8 bases, leaving 9 bases of the junction unmatched. The CDR3 sequence is 15 residues long.

This chain links TRBV29-1 with TRBJ2-7; D uncertain. From germline, CDR1 is SQVTM and CDR2 ANQGSEA. Trimming left V 4 bases short and J 0 bases short, with 16 bases between. This CDR3 region has 15 residues. The CDR3 DNA is TGCAGCGTTGTGGCTTGGACGGTAAGCTCCTACGAGCAGTACTTC. As protein: CSVVAWTVSSYEQYF.

This clonotype appeared a few times. The chain employs TRBV11-1 and TRBJ2-4; D might be TRBD2 (5 bases). Germline CDR1 reads SGHAT; CDR2 reads FQDESV (reference sequence). V was cut by 2 bases and J by 8 bases, with 16 bases left in between. The CDR3 is 15 residues long. DNA of the CDR3: TGTGCCAGCAGCTTAACTCCGGGGTCCCAAGACATTCAGTACTTC. It specifies CASSLTPGSQDIQYF. Filled out from reference TRBV11-1 and TRBJ2-4, the complete variable domain reads EAEVAQSPRYKITEKSQAVAFWCDPISGHATLYWYRQILGQGPELLVQFQDESVVDDSQLPKDRFSAERLKGVDSTLKIQPAELGDSAMYLCASSLTPGSQDIQYFGAGTRLSVL.

This clonotype was recorded a few times. The V and J genes are TRBV6-5 and TRBJ2-7; 10 bases align to TRBD1. This CDR3 has 14 amino acids. Germline V gene data show CDR1 as MNHEY and CDR2 as SVGAGI. V trimming: 4 bases; J trimming: 7 bases; junction bases outside the gene matches: 7. DNA of the CDR3: TGTGCCAGCAGTTCCTCGGGACAGGGGCTGGAGCAGTACTTC. It translates to CASSSSGQGLEQYF.

The sample holds a few counts of this clonotype. The chain links TRBV7-8 to TRBJ2-7; 12 nucleotides match TRBD2. The V and J ends lost 5 bases and 3 bases, in that order; junction bases with no gene match: 2. Germline CDR1 SGHVS, CDR2 FQNEAQ. The CDR3 totals 14 residues. The CDR3 region has the DNA TGTGCCAGCAGCCCGACTAGCGGGAGCTACGAGCAGTACTTC. It codes for CASSPTSGSYEQYF.

This clonotype was seen once. This sequence joins TRBV11-2 and TRBJ2-5; D may match TRBD1 or TRBD2 (6 bases each). The CDR3 is 13 residues long. Germline V gene lookup returns CDR1 SGHAT and CDR2 FQNNGV. Trimming left V 10 bases short and J 1 base short, with 13 bases between. The CDR3 region has the DNA TGTGCCACGGGGGACAACCTCCAAGAGACCCAGTACTTC. This gives the protein CATGDNLQETQYF.

CDR3 residues: CASSSSQGAETQYF. The CDR3, as DNA: TGTGCCAGCAGTTCCTCACAGGGAGCAGAGACCCAGTACTTC. The J gene is TRBJ2-5, the V gene TRBV12-3 or TRBV12-4, with D possibly TRBD1 on 6 matching bases. Trimming removed 4 bases at V and 4 bases at J, with 13 bases between. This CDR3 has 14 residues.

This chain uses TRBV12-3 or TRBV12-4 with TRBJ2-1, with 10 bases that match TRBD1. This CDR3 contains 16 residues. With V trimmed by 5 bases and J by 15 bases, 19 bases remained unmatched. CDR3 region: CASSPPGTGAWRVRFF. Written as DNA, the CDR3 is TGTGCCAGCAGTCCCCCCGGGACAGGGGCTTGGCGGGTACGGTTCTTC.

There are a few counts of this clonotype. The chain carries TRBV20-1 and TRBJ2-1, with TRBD2 matching 12 bases. J lost 1 base, V lost 3 bases, and 4 bases had no gene match. This CDR3 is built from 16 residues. The germline CDR1 and CDR2 sequences are DFQATT and SNEGSKA (reference sequence). The CDR3 DNA is TGCAGTGCTAGCGCTAGCGGGAGGGATTCCTACAATGAGCAGTTCTTC. Amino acids: CSASASGRDSYNEQFF.

This clonotype has a handful of counts. The J gene is TRBJ2-3, the V gene TRBV6-4; D is perhaps TRBD2 (7 bases). V gave up 2 bases and J gave up 5 bases, with 11 bases separating them. Germline assignment: CDR1 MRHNA and CDR2 SNTAGT. The CDR3 covers 14 residues. CDR3 bases: TGTGCCAGCAGTGACGGACTAGGGGGAGATACGCAGTATTTT. It is translated as CASSDGLGGDTQYF.

This chain connects TRBV30 to TRBJ1-2; 8 bases fit TRBD1. The CDR3 has 17 residues. The V segment lost 4 bases and the J segment 7 bases; nucleotides outside the gene matches: 20. The germline V gene encodes CDR1 GTSNPN and CDR2 SVGIG (reference sequence). The CDR3 coding sequence is TGTGCCTGGAACCGCCGGACAGGGCGAAAGGATCATATTGGCTACACCTTC. It is translated as CAWNRRTGRKDHIGYTF.

There are a few counts of this clonotype. V usage is TRBV4-3 and J usage is TRBJ2-7; 9 bases are a match to TRBD1. The V and J ends lost 2 bases and 4 bases, in that order; junction bases with no gene match: 6. The CDR3 length is 15 residues. The germline CDR1 and CDR2 sequences are LGHNA and YSLEER. CDR3 bases: TGCGCCAGCAGCCAAAACAGGGGGCCGGGTTACGAGCAGTACTTC. This encodes CASSQNRGPGYEQYF.

This chain connects TRBV28 to TRBJ2-4; 11 bases agree with TRBD2. The CDR3 totals 13 residues. Unmatched junction bases numbered 3, after V lost 4 bases and J lost 10 bases. Germline CDR1 reads MDHEN; CDR2 reads SYDVKM. CDR3 amino acids: CASSSRTSGIQYF. DNA of the CDR3: TGTGCCAGCAGTTCCCGGACTAGCGGGATTCAGTACTTC.